Following are 9 T cell receptor beta chains from one sample sequenced in a study of neurological immune-mediated disorders. TCRdb re-derived calls from the 5' RACE reads in MiXCR, one entry per CDR3 protein. The sample holds 55,000 to 75,000 distinct CDR3 sequences, roughly 4.9% seen once. The sample comprised PBMCs. These receptors were taken from a human donor with multiple sclerosis. The donor label of this sample is uncertain.

This clonotype was recorded many times. The chain combines TRBV6-6 with TRBJ2-1, with D maybe TRBD2 (6 bases). The CDR3 consists of 14 residues. V was trimmed by 6 bases and J by 10 bases, leaving 19 bases between them. Germline CDR1 reads MNHNY; CDR2 reads SVGAGI (reference sequence). CDR3: CASSPGGLRQEQFF. In DNA, the CDR3 is TGTGCCAGCAGCCCCGGAGGACTACGCCAGGAGCAGTTCTTC.

The sample holds many counts of this clonotype. The rearrangement uses TRBV7-2 and TRBJ2-1; D is undetermined. The CDR3 spans 11 residues. CDR1 SGHTA and CDR2 FQGNSA come from the germline V gene. Trimming stripped 5 bases from V and 9 bases from J, with 8 bases between. The CDR3 nucleotides are TGTGCCAGCAGCCCCAGTTCTGAGCAGTTCTTC. Protein sequence: CASSPSSEQFF.

This clonotype was observed a handful of times. J is TRBJ2-1 and V is TRBV20-1, with TRBD2 matching over 10 bases. V was clipped by 5 bases and J by 3 bases; unmatched bases: 7. The CDR3 covers 15 residues. The germline V gene encodes CDR1 DFQATT and CDR2 SNEGSKA (reference sequence). The CDR3: CSAGPQRGGYNEQFF. In DNA form, the CDR3 reads TGCAGTGCTGGGCCCCAGCGGGGGGGCTACAATGAGCAGTTCTTC.

CDR3 nucleotides: TGCAGTGCTACAGTTCAGGGATTGAACACTGAAGCTTTCTTT. Translation gives CSATVQGLNTEAFF. V usage is TRBV20-1 and J usage is TRBJ1-1, with a tentative D call TRBD1 (5 bases). V dropped 4 bases and J dropped 0 bases, with 12 bases sitting between them. The CDR3 consists of 14 residues. Germline loops: CDR1 DFQATT, CDR2 SNEGSKA (reference sequence).

This clonotype was observed many times. The chain recombines TRBV5-1 with TRBJ2-7; 10 bases align to TRBD2. Germline CDR1 is SGHRS and CDR2 is YFSETQ. The ends lost 6 bases at V and 2 bases at J; junction bases unmatched: 5. The length of the CDR3 is 14 residues. The CDR3 DNA reads TGCGCCAGCAATCTAGCGGGGGCTACCTACGAGCAGTACTTC. Translated, it gives CASNLAGATYEQYF.

At least ten counts were recorded for this clonotype. This sequence joins TRBV5-5 and TRBJ2-7; weak D call: TRBD2 (5 bases). Germline V gene lookup returns CDR1 SGHKS and CDR2 YYEKEE (reference sequence). The CDR3 loop spans 14 amino acids. V was cut by 7 bases and J by 2 bases, with 16 bases left in between. The CDR3 coding sequence is TGTGCCAGCCGTGGCAGCGGTTTAACCTACGAGCAGTACTTC. This gives the protein CASRGSGLTYEQYF.

Many counts were recorded for this clonotype. This chain uses TRBV4-1 with TRBJ1-5; tentative D call: TRBD1 (6 bases). V lost 2 bases, J lost 0 bases, and 11 bases lay in between. Germline values: CDR1 MGHRA, CDR2 YSYEKL. The CDR3 extends over 16 amino acids. CDR3 residues: CASSQNSGHSNQPQHF. In DNA form, the CDR3 reads TGCGCCAGCAGCCAAAATTCGGGACATAGCAATCAGCCCCAGCATTTT.

By share, this clonotype counts as medium-sized (0.01 to 0.1%). V is TRBV15 and J is TRBJ2-7; D unresolved. V was shortened by 8 bases and J by 3 bases, with 14 bases between the two germline ends. This CDR3 is 13 amino acids long. CDR1 and CDR2 (germline): LNHNV, YYDKDF (reference sequence). The CDR3 DNA reads as TGTGCCACCGTCGTCAGGCCGAACTACGAGCAGTACTTC. It codes for CATVVRPNYEQYF.

This clonotype was recorded at least ten times. The V call is TRBV20-1, the J call TRBJ2-1; perhaps TRBD1 as D (6 bases). Trimming shortened V by 6 bases and J by 7 bases, and 16 bases separated the two germline ends. The V gene's germline CDR1 is DFQATT and CDR2 SNEGSKA (reference sequence). The CDR3 loop spans 13 amino acids. Here the CDR3 reads CSAWGPVGNEQFF. The CDR3 DNA reads as TGCAGTGCCTGGGGGCCGGTGGGGAATGAGCAGTTCTTC.